This T cell receptor (beta chain) is from a study of blood T cell repertoires in COVID-19. The protocol was immunoSEQ multiplex PCR, while the TCRdb copy is restricted to in-frame clones and leaves out a portion. The table lists some 220,000 clones, roughly 85% of them singletons. This clone has just a few counts. The V end lost 9 bases, the J end lost 0 bases, and 13 bases lay between the germline ends. CDR1 KGHDR and CDR2 SFDVKD come from the germline V gene. The CDR3 is made up of 15 amino acids. The sequenced material came from peripheral blood. This sequence originates from a man in his fifties or sixties with COVID-19, enrolled during active disease. The V gene is TRBV24-1, the J gene TRBJ2-2; maybe TRBD1 (6 bases). CDR3 in DNA: TGTGCCACCGGGGGCCTAGGGACGAACACCGGGGAGCTGTTTTTT. It specifies CATGGLGTNTGELFF.